A single sample gave rise to the 11 T cell receptor beta chains below, sequenced in a study of blood T cell repertoires in COVID-19. Using immunoSEQ multiplex PCR, the repertoire was profiled, and TCRdb retains in-frame clones only, with some absent. Here the sample spans 200,000 to 300,000 clones, just under 90% being singletons. The specimen was peripheral blood. The source of these receptors is a woman between 40 and 50 years old with acute or convalescent COVID-19.

The V gene is TRBV24-1, the J gene TRBJ2-4, with 9 bases lining up with TRBD2. J was trimmed by 0 bases and V by 9 bases; bases with no gene match: 5. CDR1 is KGHDR, CDR2 SFDVKD, per germline. This CDR3 comprises 15 residues. The CDR3 nucleotides are TGTGCCACCGTTAGCGGGGGCCTAGCCAAAAACATTCAGTACTTC. As protein: CATVSGGLAKNIQYF.

The chain links TRBV7-2 to TRBJ1-3; D gene unclear. Trimming cost V 1 base and J 0 bases, with 4 bases left between them. The germline V gene encodes CDR1 SGHTA and CDR2 FQGNSA. The length of the CDR3 is 14 residues. For the CDR3, the DNA is TGTGCCAGCAGCTTAGACTACTCTGGAAACACCATATATTTT. Its protein is CASSLDYSGNTIYF.

J is TRBJ1-2 and V is TRBV10-2; D ambiguous. The CDR3 contains 14 residues. Looked up from germline, CDR1 is WSHSY and CDR2 is SAAADI. V was pared by 5 bases and J by 3 bases, with 13 bases between. In DNA form, the CDR3 reads TGCGCCAGCAGTAGGAGGGCCACGTACTATGGCTACACCTTC. It encodes CASSRRATYYGYTF.

This clone showed up just once. V usage is TRBV28 and J usage is TRBJ1-4; D gene uncertain. This CDR3 contains 14 residues. The V end was cut by 2 bases, the J end by 8 bases, with 12 bases between. The germline gives CDR1 MDHEN, CDR2 SYDVKM. DNA for the CDR3: TGTGCCAGCAGTTTACCTCCAGATGGCGAAAAACTGTTTTTT. Encoded protein: CASSLPPDGEKLFF.

With respect to this clone: This same CDR3 is encoded by further DNA sequences in the sample. The genes are TRBV6-5 and TRBJ2-7, with D perhaps matching TRBD2 (5 bases). Germline loops: CDR1 MNHEY, CDR2 SVGAGI. Trimming pared 0 bases from V and 6 bases from J, leaving 9 bases between. There are 13 residues in the CDR3. The CDR3 sequence is CASSYSKGGEQYV. The DNA of the CDR3 is TGTGCCAGCAGTTACTCGAAAGGAGGCGAGCAGTACGTC.

The chain employs TRBV5-4 and TRBJ1-1; a weak D match, TRBD1 (6 bases). V was trimmed by 9 bases and J by 7 bases, leaving 22 bases between them. The CDR3 loop spans 14 amino acids. The germline CDR1 and CDR2 sequences are SGHNT and YYREEE (reference sequence). CDR3 in amino acids: CATKDGGPGGEAFF. CDR3 in DNA: TGTGCCACCAAGGACGGGGGCCCGGGAGGTGAAGCTTTCTTT.

The chain uses TRBV7-9 and TRBJ1-1; 7 bases map to TRBD1. Germline CDR1 and CDR2: SEHNR and FQNEAQ (reference sequence). CDR3 length: 17 amino acids. V gave up 4 bases and J gave up 1 base; unmatched junction bases: 12. CDR3 coding DNA: TGTGCCAGCAGCTCAGGTTCCAGGGGGTGGGGGAACACTGAAGCTTTCTTT. Its protein product is CASSSGSRGWGNTEAFF.

CDR3 coding DNA: TGTGCCAGCAGCTTGGAACTCGGGAACACTGAAGCTTTCTTT. This encodes CASSLELGNTEAFF. The rearrangement uses TRBV5-4 and TRBJ1-1; D is uncertain. Trimming removed 0 bases at V and 1 base at J, with 7 bases between. The germline CDR1 and CDR2 sequences are SGHNT and YYREEE (reference sequence). This CDR3 has 14 residues.

This chain uses TRBV21-1 with TRBJ2-7; whether TRBD1, the table's D call, matches the DNA was not checked. TRBV21-1 is shown as a pseudogene. This CDR3 has 14 residues. Here the CDR3 reads CASRVSQGAYEQYV. CDR3 coding DNA: TGTGCCAGCAGGGTATCACAGGGGGCCTACGAGCAGTACGTC.

The sample holds a few counts of this clone. The chain employs TRBV6-6 and TRBJ1-1, with no clear D. The CDR3 has 14 residues. The V end was cut by 3 bases, the J end by 5 bases, with 13 bases between. Germline V gene data show CDR1 as MNHNY and CDR2 as SVGAGI (reference sequence). The CDR3: CASSYLLDSTEAFF. CDR3 in DNA: TGTGCCAGCAGTTATCTACTCGATAGTACTGAAGCTTTCTTT.

V gene TRBV29-1 combines with J gene TRBJ1-2; D is perhaps TRBD1 (6 bases). Trimming shortened V by 7 bases and J by 8 bases, and 23 bases separated the two germline ends. Germline V gives CDR1 SQVTM, CDR2 ANQGSEA. This CDR3 is 14 amino acids long. DNA of the CDR3: TGCAGCGCTAGGGACCCAGGGGAGACCGACGGCTACACCTTC. It specifies CSARDPGETDGYTF.